The entry below gives a single T cell receptor beta chain sequence along with its context. The antigen remains unidentified. These data belong to a study of identical twins. V gave up 8 bases and J gave up 0 bases; unmatched junction bases: 10. The germline CDR1 and CDR2 sequences are LGHNA and YSLEER. This CDR3 has 16 amino acids. A universal primer site was created by template switching, with the cDNA bearing unique molecular identifiers. TCRdb reanalysed the 5' RACE reads using MiXCR and keeps one entry per CDR3 protein. The sample holds under 450,000 distinct CDR3 sequences; 15% to 20% are singletons and the top ten take approximately 12%. Study results and caveats: Twins shared beta out-of-frame sequences in excess, but this excess was weaker. Twin pairs' shared out-of-frame alpha sequences were enriched in low generation probability.

V and J are TRBV4-3 and TRBJ2-7; the match to TRBD2 covers 10 bases. This sequence was found in a man aged 50-60 years in good health. The sequenced material came from naive T cells sorted from blood. Written as DNA, the CDR3 is TGCGCCAGCCCACTAGCGGGAAACGGCAGCTCCTACGAGCAGTACTTC. Translating it yields CASPLAGNGSSYEQYF.